This T cell receptor (beta chain) came from a study of identical twins. The study, taken as a whole, reports: Cross-sectional statistics underpinned the conclusions; the same donors were not followed.

This clonotype was counted only a few times. The antigen remains undetermined. Each CDR3 protein is one row after TCRdb ran MiXCR on the 5' RACE reads. This sample has around 470,000 distinct CDR3 sequences; approximately 15% occur once, and the top ten carry approximately 0.52%. The CDR3 consists of 21 residues. Per the germline V gene, CDR1 is LGHDT and CDR2 is YNNKEL (reference sequence). J gave up 0 bases and V 2 bases, and 9 bases lay outside the gene matches. The data were also submitted as part of a second study, on yellow fever vaccine responses in identical twins.

The receptor was derived from a woman between 18 and 29 years old in good health. Sequenced input: CD4+ T cells sorted from blood. The V call is TRBV3-1, the J call TRBJ2-2; TRBD2 agrees at 16 bases. CDR3 in DNA: TGTGCCAGCAGCCAACCAATCCCGGGACTAGCGGGAGGGCCGAACACCGGGGAGCTGTTTTTT. Translated: CASSQPIPGLAGGPNTGELFF.